These 14 T cell receptor beta chains were all obtained from the same sample, sequenced in a study of shared clonotypes between healthy human individuals (dated by TCRdb to the early 2020s). The library was produced with the immunoSEQ multiplex PCR assay. TCRdb re-hosts the immuneACCESS table, in-frame sequences only. Its copies lack some clones; in the studies checked, an unresolved V gene accounts for under half of them, and the cause for the rest is not known. A total of roughly 2.5 million clones appear in this sample, approximately 92% of them only once. About 0.13% of the sample rests with the top ten. Sample: naive CD4+ T cells sorted from blood. The intended sense of this specimen's cell subset or site label: CD45RA+ positively selected. These receptor sequences come from a man between 18 and 35 years old in good health.

This chain links TRBV18 with TRBJ2-5, with 10 bases matching TRBD2. CDR1 KGHSH and CDR2 LQKENI come from the germline V gene. Trimming at V came to 5 bases and at J to 1 base, leaving 4 bases not matched to a gene. The CDR3 totals 15 residues. This CDR3 reads CASSMGLAFQETQYF. CDR3 DNA: TGTGCCAGCTCAATGGGACTAGCGTTCCAAGAGACCCAGTACTTC.

Comment on this clone: Within the sample, other DNA sequences also encode this same CDR3. V usage is TRBV6-5 and J usage is TRBJ2-7, with D maybe TRBD2 (5 bases). Trimming shortened V by 5 bases and J by 4 bases, and 9 bases separated the two germline ends. The CDR3 spans 12 residues. The V gene's germline CDR1 is MNHEY and CDR2 SVGAGI. DNA of the CDR3: TGTGCCAGCAGTCCCGGGGAGTACGAGCAGTACTTC. Its translation is CASSPGEYEQYF.

The chain recombines TRBV7-2 with TRBJ1-1, with 9 nucleotides matching TRBD1. The CDR3 has 13 residues. The V and J ends lost 1 base and 10 bases, in that order; junction bases with no gene match: 4. Germline assignment: CDR1 SGHTA and CDR2 FQGNSA. The CDR3 loop reads CASSLDRGQGAFF. The CDR3 coding sequence is TGTGCCAGCAGCTTAGACAGGGGGCAGGGAGCTTTCTTT.

The chain couples TRBV5-1 to TRBJ2-5; maybe TRBD1 (5 bases). Trimming left V 0 bases short and J 3 bases short, with 9 bases between. The length of the CDR3 is 14 residues. Germline CDR1 SGHRS, CDR2 YFSETQ. CDR3 DNA sequence: TGCGCCAGCAGCTTGGGGGCAGGGAAAGAGACCCAGTACTTC. Its translation is CASSLGAGKETQYF.

This clone was seen just once. This sample includes further DNA sequences coding for the same CDR3. This chain links TRBV2 with TRBJ1-1, with a tentative D call TRBD1 (5 bases). The CDR3 extends over 12 amino acids. V was pared by 2 bases and J by 5 bases, with 6 bases between. Germline V gene lookup returns CDR1 SNHLY and CDR2 FYNNEI. CDR3 in DNA: TGTGCCAGCAGTGAAAAGGGGACTGAAGCTTTCTTT. Translation: CASSEKGTEAFF. Together with reference TRBV2 and TRBJ1-1, the CDR3 gives the full variable domain: EPEVTQTPSHQVTQMGQEVILRCVPISNHLYFYWYRQILGQKVEFLVSFYNNEISEKSEIFDDQFSVERPDGSNFTLKIRSTKLEDSAMYFCASSEKGTEAFFGQGTRLTVV.

The V call is TRBV5-6, the J call TRBJ1-2; D call uncertain. The CDR3 is 14 amino acids. The V gene lost 3 bases and the J gene lost 1 base, with 10 bases spanning the gap. Germline V gene sequence: CDR1 SGHDT, CDR2 YYEEEE. The CDR3 sequence is CASSSPVSNYGYTF. The CDR3 DNA is TGTGCCAGCAGCTCGCCTGTCAGTAACTATGGCTACACCTTC.

The chain recombines TRBV4-1 with TRBJ2-7; no definite D call. Trimming removed 0 bases from V and 3 bases from J, with 18 bases in between. The germline V gene encodes CDR1 MGHRA and CDR2 YSYEKL. CDR3 length: 17 residues. In DNA, the CDR3 is TGCGCCAGCAGCCAAGATAGGTCCAGTCAAGTCATCTACGAGCAGTACTTC. Residues: CASSQDRSSQVIYEQYF.

On this clone itself: This sample also contains other DNA sequences that code for the same CDR3. The chain recombines TRBV28 with TRBJ1-5, with TRBD1 matching over 7 bases. The CDR3 length is 15 residues. The J segment lost 6 bases and the V segment lost 3 bases, leaving 8 bases of the junction unmatched. CDR1 MDHEN and CDR2 SYDVKM come from the germline V gene. CDR3 loop: CASSLPRQGGQPQHF. The DNA of the CDR3 is TGTGCCAGCAGTTTGCCCCGACAGGGAGGTCAGCCCCAGCATTTT.

This chain connects TRBV19 to TRBJ2-2; D remains unclear. Germline CDR1 reads LNHDA; CDR2 reads SQIVND (reference sequence). The V and J ends lost 0 bases and 7 bases respectively, with 15 bases between them. CDR3 size: 16 residues. The CDR3 bases are TGTGCCAGTAGTATAGATCGCCTCTCGAACGTCGGGGAGCTGTTTTTT. This encodes CASSIDRLSNVGELFF.

This sequence joins TRBV7-6 and TRBJ2-7; tentative D call: TRBD1 (6 bases). The CDR3 runs to 13 residues. Germline values: CDR1 SGHVS, CDR2 FNYEAQ. The germline V and J ends were trimmed by 5 bases and 3 bases, with 11 bases remaining between them. CDR3 nucleotides: TGTGCCAGCAGCACGGGACAAAGCTACGAGCAGTACTTC. Its protein product is CASSTGQSYEQYF.

The chain carries TRBV2 and TRBJ2-3, with TRBD1 matching over 7 bases. Germline V gene lookup returns CDR1 SNHLY and CDR2 FYNNEI. Trimming at V came to 4 bases and at J to 6 bases, leaving 10 bases not matched to a gene. This CDR3 region has 15 residues. For the CDR3, the DNA is TGTGCCAGCAGTGCACGACAGGGTGATTTCGATACGCAGTATTTT. This sequence encodes CASSARQGDFDTQYF.

The J gene is TRBJ2-7, the V gene TRBV5-1; TRBD2 aligns across 9 bases. Germline trimming cut 4 bases from V and 2 bases from J; bases unmatched to any gene: 7. Germline assignment: CDR1 SGHRS and CDR2 YFSETQ. The CDR3 contains 15 residues. CDR3 sequence reads: CASSVAGDATYEQYF. The CDR3 DNA is TGCGCCAGCAGCGTAGCGGGGGATGCCACCTACGAGCAGTACTTC.

This clone was picked up one time. This specimen includes other DNA sequences encoding the same CDR3. The chain has TRBV2 and TRBJ1-3, with D perhaps TRBD1 (5 bases). The CDR3 totals 13 residues. Germline V gene lookup returns CDR1 SNHLY and CDR2 FYNNEI. V dropped 8 bases and J dropped 5 bases, with 13 bases sitting between them. In nucleotides, the CDR3 is TGTGCCAGCTCCGGTCAGGGCAGAAACACCATATATTTT. It codes for CASSGQGRNTIYF.

The rearrangement links TRBV7-3 to TRBJ2-3, with TRBD2 identical over 7 bases. After removal of 5 bases from V and 0 bases from J, the junction contained 5 bases not matched to a gene. CDR3 size: 15 residues. The germline CDR1 and CDR2 sequences are SGHTA and FQGTGA. The CDR3 here is CASSDRGESTDTQYF. The CDR3 nucleotides read TGTGCCAGCAGCGATCGGGGGGAGAGCACAGATACGCAGTATTTT.